The clone carrying this TCR beta chain appeared once. The sample belongs to a study of blood T cell repertoires in COVID-19. About the research overall: Sources were T cells, B-cell-depleted T cells, or PBMCs; the material itself was cDNA or gDNA.

As processed by the authors: The authors estimated nucleated cell counts from reference gene primer amplification. Assay: immunoSEQ multiplex PCR; the TCRdb copy retains only in-frame clones and omits some. The V and J calls and clone size come from that table; D and trimming were worked out from the DNA. The sample lists 300,000 or so clones, about nine tenths occurring once. J was trimmed by 8 bases and V by 6 bases; bases with no gene match: 8. The CDR3 is 13 residues long. Germline V CDR1 and CDR2: KGHSH, LQKENI. This TCR was sampled from a middle-aged woman who had recovered from COVID-19. This chain connects TRBV18 to TRBJ1-2, with TRBD1 matching over 8 bases. What was sequenced was peripheral blood. The CDR3 loop is CASSQGASEGYTF. The CDR3 nucleotides are TGTGCCAGCTCCCAGGGGGCTTCCGAGGGCTACACCTTC. The variable domain in full, completed from reference TRBV18 and TRBJ1-2, reads NAGVMQNPRHLVRRRGQEARLRCSPMKGHSHVYWYRQLPEEGLKFMVYLQKENIIDESGMPKERFSAEFPKEGPSILRIQQVVRGDSAAYFCASSQGASEGYTFGSGTRLTVV.